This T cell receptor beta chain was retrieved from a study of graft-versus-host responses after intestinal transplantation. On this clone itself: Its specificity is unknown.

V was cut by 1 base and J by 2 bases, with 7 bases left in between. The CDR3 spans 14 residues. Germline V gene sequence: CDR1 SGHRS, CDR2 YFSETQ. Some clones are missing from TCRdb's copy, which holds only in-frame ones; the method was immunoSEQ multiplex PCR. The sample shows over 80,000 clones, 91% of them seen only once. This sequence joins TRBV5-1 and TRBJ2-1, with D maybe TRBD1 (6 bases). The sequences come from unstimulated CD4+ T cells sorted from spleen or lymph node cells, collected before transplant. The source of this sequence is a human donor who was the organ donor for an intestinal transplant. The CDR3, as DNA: TGCGCCAGCAGCTTGACAGGGACCTACAATGAGCAGTTCTTC. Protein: CASSLTGTYNEQFF.